This is a list of T cell receptor beta chains from one sample in a study of graft-versus-host responses after intestinal transplantation. Measured with immunoSEQ multiplex PCR; TCRdb has only the in-frame clones, and not every one. The sample consists of approximately 10,000 clones, roughly 94% of them appearing once. Sample: PBMCs, taken 8 days after intestinal transplant. The receptors derive from a human patient who received an intestinal transplant, so some T cells may come from the graft donor. CDR3s include the opening cysteine and the closing phenylalanine or tryptophan. The D gene is left open where the match is weak. Not every row has a clone size; where given, it reads once, few, many or a size class.

D gene: -
V gene: TRBV2
J gene: TRBJ1-2
clone size: -
CDR3 protein: CASSEAPGNYGYTF
CDR3 DNA: TGTGCCAGCAGTGAAGCCCCAGGGAACTATGGCTACACCTTC

D gene: -
V gene: TRBV7-9
J gene: TRBJ1-1
clone size: -
CDR3 protein: CASSLVVMNTEAFF
CDR3 DNA: TGTGCCAGCAGCTTAGTCGTAATGAACACTGAAGCTTTCTTT

D gene: -
V gene: TRBV19
J gene: TRBJ1-4
clone size: few
CDR3 protein: CASKEDTVNEKLFF
CDR3 DNA: TGTGCCAGTAAGGAGGACACGGTTAATGAAAAACTGTTTTTT

D gene: TRBD2
V gene: TRBV7-2
J gene: TRBJ2-5
clone size: -
CDR3 protein: CASSGGAGTRQETQYF
CDR3 DNA: TGTGCCAGCAGCGGGGGGGCCGGGACTAGGCAAGAGACCCAGTACTTC

D gene: -
V gene: TRBV28
J gene: TRBJ2-7
clone size: -
CDR3 protein: CASSLGSYEQYF
CDR3 DNA: TGTGCCAGCAGTTTAGGGTCTTACGAGCAGTACTTC

D gene: TRBD1
V gene: TRBV5-6
J gene: TRBJ1-2
clone size: -
CDR3 protein: CASSLETGAVDGYTF
CDR3 DNA: TGTGCCAGCAGCCTGGAAACAGGGGCGGTGGATGGCTACACCTTC

D gene: -
V gene: TRBV2
J gene: TRBJ1-2
clone size: -
CDR3 protein: CASSSRDYGYTF
CDR3 DNA: TGTGCCAGCAGTTCCAGGGACTATGGCTACACCTTC

D gene: -
V gene: TRBV11-2
J gene: TRBJ1-1
clone size: -
CDR3 protein: CASGTRLENTEAFF
CDR3 DNA: TGTGCCAGTGGCACCCGACTGGAGAACACTGAAGCTTTCTTT

D gene: TRBD2
V gene: TRBV19
J gene: TRBJ2-1
clone size: once
CDR3 protein: CASSGGTYNEQFF
CDR3 DNA: TGTGCCAGTAGCGGGGGGACGTACAATGAGCAGTTCTTC

D gene: TRBD2
V gene: TRBV7-3
J gene: TRBJ2-7
clone size: -
CDR3 protein: CASSLTPSGTQYF
CDR3 DNA: TGTGCCAGCAGCTTAACTCCTAGCGGAACGCAGTACTTC

D gene: -
V gene: TRBV27
J gene: TRBJ2-3
clone size: -
CDR3 protein: CASSLWGVGAGDTQYF
CDR3 DNA: TGTGCCAGCAGTTTATGGGGCGTAGGGGCGGGAGATACGCAGTATTTT

D gene: TRBD1
V gene: TRBV7-9
J gene: TRBJ2-5
clone size: few
CDR3 protein: CATRQGRGRETQYF
CDR3 DNA: TGTGCCACCAGACAGGGAAGGGGTAGGGAGACCCAGTACTTC

D gene: TRBD1
V gene: TRBV5-4
J gene: TRBJ2-2
clone size: -
CDR3 protein: CASSLQGGTGELFF
CDR3 DNA: TGTGCCAGCAGCTTACAGGGGGGCACCGGGGAGCTGTTTTTT

D gene: -
V gene: TRBV27
J gene: TRBJ2-2
clone size: -
CDR3 protein: CASSHITISGPGELFF
CDR3 DNA: TGTGCCAGCAGTCATATCACGATCTCAGGTCCCGGGGAGCTGTTTTTT

D gene: -
V gene: TRBV29-1
J gene: TRBJ1-4
clone size: -
CDR3 protein: CSVEWQGHEKLFF
CDR3 DNA: TGCAGCGTTGAATGGCAAGGGCATGAAAAACTGTTTTTT

D gene: -
V gene: TRBV2
J gene: TRBJ2-7
clone size: -
CDR3 protein: CASFPGSSYEQYF
CDR3 DNA: TGTGCCAGCTTCCCGGGCAGTAGCTACGAGCAGTACTTC

D gene: -
V gene: TRBV4-1
J gene: TRBJ2-7
clone size: few
CDR3 protein: CASSQEWDNQEQYF
CDR3 DNA: TGCGCCAGCAGCCAAGAATGGGACAACCAAGAGCAGTACTTC

D gene: -
V gene: TRBV7-9
J gene: TRBJ2-1
clone size: -
CDR3 protein: CASSPRATNEQFF
CDR3 DNA: TGTGCCAGCAGCCCCCGTGCTACCAATGAGCAGTTCTTC

D gene: -
V gene: TRBV7-9
J gene: TRBJ2-1
clone size: -
CDR3 protein: CASSLAEAGRKELHEQFF
CDR3 DNA: TGTGCCAGCAGCTTAGCGGAGGCCGGGAGAAAAGAGCTCCATGAGCAGTTCTTC

D gene: -
V gene: TRBV28
J gene: TRBJ1-5
clone size: -
CDR3 protein: CASSLLSYSNQPQHF
CDR3 DNA: TGTGCCAGCAGTTTATTGAGTTATAGCAATCAGCCCCAGCATTTT

D gene: TRBD2
V gene: TRBV11-2
J gene: TRBJ2-1
clone size: -
CDR3 protein: CASSPGTSYNEQFF
CDR3 DNA: TGTGCCAGCAGCCCCGGGACTAGCTACAATGAGCAGTTCTTC

D gene: TRBD2
V gene: TRBV27
J gene: TRBJ2-7
clone size: -
CDR3 protein: CASSEGPSGGYEQYF
CDR3 DNA: TGTGCCAGCAGTGAGGGGCCCAGCGGGGGCTACGAGCAGTACTTC

D gene: TRBD2
V gene: TRBV7-9
J gene: TRBJ2-7
clone size: -
CDR3 protein: CASSLGTSGTSSYEQYF
CDR3 DNA: TGTGCCAGCAGCCTCGGGACTAGCGGAACGAGCTCCTACGAGCAGTACTTC

D gene: -
V gene: TRBV4-1
J gene: TRBJ1-5
clone size: -
CDR3 protein: CASSQRGGNQPQHF
CDR3 DNA: TGCGCCAGCAGCCAAAGAGGTGGGAATCAGCCCCAGCATTTT

D gene: -
V gene: TRBV11-2
J gene: TRBJ1-4
clone size: -
CDR3 protein: CASSLDFGAGSNEKLFF
CDR3 DNA: TGTGCCAGCAGCTTAGATTTCGGGGCAGGATCTAATGAAAAACTGTTTTTT

D gene: -
V gene: TRBV5-1
J gene: TRBJ2-5
clone size: -
CDR3 protein: CASSLSGEETQYF
CDR3 DNA: TGCGCCAGCAGCTTGTCAGGGGAAGAGACCCAGTACTTC

D gene: -
V gene: TRBV28
J gene: TRBJ1-5
clone size: -
CDR3 protein: CASSKGPSNQPQHF
CDR3 DNA: TGTGCCAGCAGTAAGGGGCCTAGCAATCAGCCCCAGCATTTT

D gene: -
V gene: TRBV29-1
J gene: TRBJ1-1
clone size: -
CDR3 protein: CSGNRGAGTEAFF
CDR3 DNA: TGCAGCGGCAATCGGGGGGCGGGCACTGAAGCTTTTTTT

D gene: TRBD1
V gene: TRBV18
J gene: TRBJ2-5
clone size: -
CDR3 protein: CASSPPNRGRETQYF
CDR3 DNA: TGTGCCAGCTCACCACCGAACAGGGGGCGGGAGACCCAGTACTTC